The clone carrying this T cell receptor beta chain was counted between two and nine times. The antigen remains undetermined. This sample is part of a study of T-cell memory formation after mild COVID-19. Study-wide results and limits: Confirmation of SARS-CoV-2 specificity was lacking for second-wave clones peaking day 37. CD4+ contracting clones were mainly CM and EM; CD8+ ones, EMRA.

After 5'RACE with constant-segment primers, TCR alpha and TCR beta cDNA libraries carrying sample barcodes and UMIs were obtained. TCRdb independently ran MiXCR on the 5' RACE reads; one entry per CDR3 protein. The sample consists of roughly 190,000 distinct CDR3 sequences, 27% of them appearing once. The CDR3 contains 16 residues. Germline trimming cut 0 bases from V and 6 bases from J; bases unmatched to any gene: 4. Looked up from germline, CDR1 is KGHSH and CDR2 is LQKENI. The chain has TRBV18 and TRBJ2-1; 11 nucleotides match TRBD1. This sequence originates from an adult woman who had mild COVID-19 (a few samples of this study predate the infection). Cell type and time point are not known. Material: PBMCs or a T cell subset sorted from them (not recorded which). CDR3 sequence (DNA): TGTGCCAGCTCACCACCCGGGACAGGGGGGCCCAATGAGCAGTTCTTC. It encodes CASSPPGTGGPNEQFF.